This passage covers 32 T cell receptor beta chains from one sample sequenced in a study of blood T cell repertoires in COVID-19. Sequencing used immunoSEQ multiplex PCR; TCRdb keeps in-frame clones, though not all of them. The sample includes roughly 100,000 clones, 80% to 90% of them seen just once. Sample: peripheral blood. The receptors were gathered from a middle-aged man with active or convalescent COVID-19.

This clone appeared a single time. The rearrangement links TRBV18 to TRBJ2-2; D ambiguous. The germline V gene has CDR1 KGHSH and CDR2 LQKENI. Between the trimmed V and J ends, which lost 0 bases and 5 bases, there was a span of 10 bases. The CDR3 has 15 amino acids. The CDR3 spells CASSPPTLGTGELFF. The DNA of the CDR3 is TGTGCCAGCTCACCACCGACCCTCGGGACCGGGGAGCTGTTTTTT.

The chain has TRBV4-1 and TRBJ2-5; tentatively, D is TRBD2 (5 bases). The CDR3 is 13 amino acids. Germline-derived CDR1 and CDR2 are MGHRA and YSYEKL. Deletions cut 4 bases from V and 5 bases from J, with 11 bases between. CDR3 bases: TGCGCCAGCAGCCTCACCACGGGGGAGACCCAGTACTTC. Its translation is CASSLTTGETQYF.

The rearrangement links TRBV7-2 to TRBJ1-4; 9 bases are shared with TRBD1. Germline CDR1 and CDR2: SGHTA and FQGNSA. This CDR3 has 15 amino acids. Losses at the gene ends were 3 bases for V and 5 bases for J; bases not matched to a gene: 4. CDR3 loop: CASSFTGTGNEKLFF. The CDR3 region has the DNA TGTGCCAGCAGCTTTACCGGGACAGGGAATGAAAAACTGTTTTTT. Supplemented by reference TRBV7-2 and TRBJ1-4, the full variable domain reads GAGVSQSPSNKVTEKGKDVELRCDPISGHTALYWYRQSLGQGLEFLIYFQGNSAPDKSGLPSDRFSAERTGGSVSTLTIQRTQQEDSAVYLCASSFTGTGNEKLFFGSGTQLSVL.

The chain employs TRBV28 and TRBJ2-7, with 7 positions matching TRBD1. V lost 7 bases, J lost 0 bases, and 9 bases stayed unmatched. This CDR3 region has 15 residues. Germline V lookup: CDR1 MDHEN, CDR2 SYDVKM. The DNA of the CDR3 is TGTGCCAGCACCTGGGGGACAGCCAGCTCCTACGAGCAGTACTTC. This translates into CASTWGTASSYEQYF.

The chain uses TRBV3-1 (or the pseudogene TRBV3-2) and TRBJ2-7; 12 nucleotides agree with TRBD1. The V gene end was trimmed by 4 bases and the J gene end by 5 bases; junction bases not matched to a gene: 9. This CDR3 contains 16 residues. Germline lookup yields CDR1 LGHDT and CDR2 YNNKEL (reference sequence). The CDR3 DNA reads TGTGCCAGCAGCCGCACCGGGACAGGGGGCAGGAACGAGCAGTACTTC. Translating it yields CASSRTGTGGRNEQYF.

This chain links TRBV7-3 with TRBJ2-1; D remains ambiguous. This CDR3 is built from 12 residues. The V gene's germline CDR1 is SGHTA and CDR2 FQGTGA. Trimming left V 4 bases short and J 8 bases short, with 9 bases between. This CDR3 reads CASSSTPDEQFF. The CDR3 bases are TGTGCCAGCAGCTCGACACCGGATGAGCAGTTCTTC. Full variable domain (rest looked up from reference TRBV7-3 and TRBJ2-1): GAGVSQTPSNKVTEKGKYVELRCDPISGHTALYWYRQSLGQGPEFLIYFQGTGAADDSGLPNDRFFAVRPEGSVSTLKIQRTERGDSAVYLCASSSTPDEQFFGPGTRLTVL.

The gene calls are TRBV5-1 and TRBJ1-1; 8 nucleotides agree with TRBD1. The V segment lost 2 bases and the J segment 5 bases; nucleotides outside the gene matches: 8. The V gene's germline CDR1 is SGHRS and CDR2 YFSETQ. The CDR3 extends over 15 amino acids. CDR3 sequence: CASSFGGTGETEAFF. Here the CDR3 DNA reads TGCGCCAGCAGCTTTGGTGGGACAGGAGAGACTGAAGCTTTCTTT.

The rearrangement links TRBV5-1 to TRBJ1-4; D remains unclear. Trimming stripped 4 bases from V and 2 bases from J, with 12 bases between. The CDR3 is 15 amino acids. CDR1 is SGHRS and CDR2 is YFSETQ in the germline V gene. Written as DNA, the CDR3 is TGCGCCAGCAGCACCTCATTCGGGACTAATGAAAAACTGTTTTTT. This translates into CASSTSFGTNEKLFF.

The V and J genes are TRBV6-5 and TRBJ2-1, with 12 positions matching TRBD2. Germline CDR1 is MNHEY and CDR2 is SVGAGI. This CDR3 comprises 16 residues. After removal of 3 bases from V and 5 bases from J, the junction contained 5 bases not matched to a gene. CDR3 nucleotides: TGTGCCAGCAGTTATAGGGGACTAGCGGGCCACAATGAGCAGTTCTTC. Translating gives CASSYRGLAGHNEQFF.

The rearrangement links TRBV11-2 to TRBJ1-3; the D gene is possibly TRBD1 (5 bases). CDR1 is SGHAT and CDR2 is FQNNGV in the germline V gene. Trimming removed 5 bases at V and 8 bases at J, with 22 bases between. This CDR3 comprises 16 residues. CDR3 DNA: TGTGCCAGCAGCCTCTTCTCTCGACAGCCTTCGGACACCATATATTTT. This sequence encodes CASSLFSRQPSDTIYF.

The chain has TRBV19 and TRBJ2-7; TRBD2 matches at 8 bases. CDR3 size: 15 residues. Trimming at V came to 4 bases and at J to 7 bases, leaving 12 bases not matched to a gene. Germline V gene data show CDR1 as LNHDA and CDR2 as SQIVND (reference sequence). CDR3 sequence: CASSTGLGTFSEQYF. In DNA form, the CDR3 reads TGTGCCAGTAGTACGGGACTAGGGACGTTCTCTGAGCAGTACTTC.

DNA of the CDR3: TGTGCCAGCAGTAGCCGGGCAGATACGCAGTATTTT. Its protein is CASSSRADTQYF. The chain links TRBV2 to TRBJ2-3; D remains unclear. This CDR3 is 12 amino acids long. The V end was cut by 5 bases, the J end by 4 bases, with 7 bases between. Germline assignment: CDR1 SNHLY and CDR2 FYNNEI.

The V call is TRBV9, the J call TRBJ1-4, with D hard to call. Per the germline V gene, CDR1 is SGDLS and CDR2 is YYNGEE. CDR3 length equals 16 residues. The V gene lost 3 bases and the J gene lost 6 bases, with 18 bases spanning the gap. The CDR3 nucleotides read TGTGCCAGCAGCGAGAAGGTCGGGTCCCTATATGAAAAACTGTTTTTT. It is translated as CASSEKVGSLYEKLFF.

This clone has just a few counts. The V and J genes are TRBV5-1 and TRBJ2-7, with D perhaps TRBD1 (6 bases). The germline gives CDR1 SGHRS, CDR2 YFSETQ. V was trimmed by 3 bases and J by 0 bases, leaving 10 bases between them. The CDR3 is 14 residues long. The CDR3 protein is CASSSGQSSYEQYF. The CDR3 nucleotides are TGCGCCAGCAGCTCTGGACAGAGCTCCTACGAGCAGTACTTC.

The chain employs TRBV9 and TRBJ2-1; 9 positions match TRBD1. The CDR3 is 16 residues long. In germline, CDR1 is SGDLS, CDR2 YYNGEE. With V trimmed by 0 bases and J by 5 bases, 6 bases remained unmatched. CDR3 in amino acids: CASSVVGTGNNNEQFF. The CDR3 DNA reads TGTGCCAGCAGCGTAGTTGGGACAGGGAACAACAATGAGCAGTTCTTC.

The J gene is TRBJ2-3, the V gene TRBV5-5, with 8 bases matching TRBD2. Trimming took 0 bases from V and 1 from J; bases not matched to a gene: 4. The CDR3 extends over 16 amino acids. The germline V gene encodes CDR1 SGHKS and CDR2 YYEKEE (reference sequence). DNA for the CDR3: TGTGCCAGCAGCTTGGAGGGGACTAGTGGCACAGATACGCAGTATTTT. Its protein product is CASSLEGTSGTDTQYF.

The genes are TRBV21-1 and TRBJ1-5; the D call in the table, TRBD1, was not verified against the DNA. TRBV21-1 is a pseudogene locus. This CDR3 is built from 17 residues. The CDR3 nucleotides read TGTGCTGAAGGGGACAGGGGGCTACCCTATAGCAATCAGCCCCAGCATTTT. Its protein is CAEGDRGLPYSNQPQHF.

The chain carries TRBV7-2 and TRBJ2-1; D is possibly TRBD2 (5 bases). CDR1 is SGHTA and CDR2 is FQGNSA in the germline V gene. The ends were cut back, 2 bases at V and 10 bases at J, with 12 bases in the middle. There are 13 residues in the CDR3. The CDR3 DNA sequence: TGTGCCAGCAGCTTATCCCCCAGACTAGAGCAGTTCTTC. Protein sequence: CASSLSPRLEQFF.

This clone was counted between two and nine times. The chain uses TRBV19 and TRBJ2-7, with D possibly matching TRBD2 (5 bases). CDR1 is LNHDA, CDR2 SQIVND, per germline (reference sequence). The CDR3 spans 13 residues. V lost 5 bases to trimming and J lost 0 bases, with 8 bases between them. CDR3 bases: TGTGCCAGTAGTGACTACAGCTCCTACGAGCAGTACTTC. Its protein product is CASSDYSSYEQYF.

The V call is TRBV10-3, the J call TRBJ1-1, with TRBD1 matching 7 bases. The CDR3 sequence is 14 residues long. The V segment lost 7 bases and the J segment 3 bases; nucleotides outside the gene matches: 8. Germline assignment: CDR1 ENHRY and CDR2 SYGVKD. The CDR3 sequence: CAIKKTGVDTEAFF. The CDR3 DNA is TGTGCCATCAAAAAAACAGGGGTGGACACTGAAGCTTTCTTT.

This clone turned up a few times. The chain combines TRBV5-1 with TRBJ2-2; D is unclear. The CDR3 has 13 amino acids. From germline, CDR1 is SGHRS and CDR2 YFSETQ. Trimming removed 4 bases from V and 6 bases from J, with 10 bases in between. The CDR3 spells CASSQDSPGELFF. In DNA form, the CDR3 reads TGCGCCAGCAGCCAAGACTCACCCGGGGAGCTGTTTTTT.

The V and J genes are TRBV5-4 and TRBJ2-6; TRBD1 might be the D (6 bases). The CDR3 consists of 15 residues. The germline gives CDR1 SGHNT, CDR2 YYREEE (reference sequence). V was pared by 4 bases and J by 2 bases, with 10 bases between. CDR3 in amino acids: CASSPGAPGANVLTF. The CDR3, as DNA: TGTGCCAGCAGCCCAGGGGCCCCTGGGGCCAACGTCCTGACTTTC.

V usage is TRBV9 and J usage is TRBJ1-2; D is perhaps TRBD1 (5 bases). Looked up from germline, CDR1 is SGDLS and CDR2 is YYNGEE. The CDR3 has 16 amino acids. Trimming took 0 bases from V and 2 from J, leaving 14 bases between them. DNA of the CDR3: TGTGCCAGCAGCGTAGGGGGGGGACCCTCCAACTATGGCTACACCTTC. It translates to CASSVGGGPSNYGYTF. Looking up the rest from reference TRBV9 and TRBJ1-2 gives the full variable domain: DSGVTQTPKHLITATGQRVTLRCSPRSGDLSVYWYQQSLDQGLQFLIQYYNGEERAKGNILERFSAQQFPDLHSELNLSSLELGDSALYFCASSVGGGPSNYGYTFGSGTRLTVV.

The chain joins TRBV11-2 to TRBJ2-7; weak D call: TRBD1 (5 bases). The CDR3 runs 12 residues. Trimming cost V 5 bases and J 6 bases, with 11 bases left between them. In germline, CDR1 is SGHAT, CDR2 FQNNGV. The CDR3: CASSTSRGEQYF. CDR3 nucleotides: TGTGCCAGCAGCACGTCTAGGGGCGAGCAGTACTTC.

The chain has TRBV3-1 (or the pseudogene TRBV3-2) and TRBJ1-2, with unresolved D. Between the trimmed V and J ends, which lost 3 bases and 5 bases, there was a span of 10 bases. Germline V CDR1 and CDR2: LGHDT, YNNKEL (reference sequence). CDR3 length: 13 amino acids. The CDR3 here is CASSHLREYGYTF. The CDR3 nucleotides read TGTGCCAGCAGCCACCTCCGGGAGTATGGCTACACCTTC.

The chain uses TRBV2 and TRBJ2-3, with 10 bases identical to TRBD2. Trimming removed 6 bases from V and 5 bases from J; junction bases left unmatched: 8. The CDR3 has 15 residues. In germline, CDR1 is SNHLY, CDR2 FYNNEI. CDR3 nucleotides: TGTGCCAGCAGGGGCTCTAGCGGGGGTGGAGATACGCAGTATTTT. Translating it yields CASRGSSGGGDTQYF.

This rearrangement joins TRBV4-2 to TRBJ1-2; 10 positions agree with TRBD1. Losses at the gene ends were 4 bases for V and 6 bases for J; bases not matched to a gene: 8. The CDR3 consists of 15 residues. Germline V lookup: CDR1 LGHNA, CDR2 YNFKEQ. DNA for the CDR3: TGTGCCAGCAGCCGATCCGGGACAGGGGACGATGGCTACACCTTC. Translated: CASSRSGTGDDGYTF.

A word on this clone: This sample also contains other DNA sequences that code for the same CDR3. The chain recombines TRBV10-3 with TRBJ1-5, with 10 bases aligning to TRBD1. This CDR3 contains 16 residues. Germline V gives CDR1 ENHRY, CDR2 SYGVKD. Trimming at V came to 0 bases and at J to 2 bases, leaving 1 base not matched to a gene. The DNA of the CDR3 is TGTGCCATCAGTGAGTCAGGGACAGGGGGCAATCAGCCCCAGCATTTT. This sequence encodes CAISESGTGGNQPQHF.

The chain is built from TRBV19 and TRBJ1-1; maybe TRBD1 (5 bases). The germline CDR1 and CDR2 sequences are LNHDA and SQIVND (reference sequence). The V gene lost 2 bases and the J gene lost 2 bases, with 9 bases spanning the gap. This CDR3 spans 14 amino acids. The CDR3 DNA reads as TGTGCCAGTAGTATATCGGGGACTAACACTGAAGCTTTCTTT. Amino acids: CASSISGTNTEAFF. Filled out from reference TRBV19 and TRBJ1-1, the complete variable domain reads DGGITQSPKYLFRKEGQNVTLSCEQNLNHDAMYWYRQDPGQGLRLIYYSQIVNDFQKGDIAEGYSVSREKKESFPLTVTSAQKNPTAFYLCASSISGTNTEAFFGQGTRLTVV.

This rearrangement joins TRBV27 to TRBJ1-1; unclear D gene. V lost 2 bases and J 1 base, leaving 11 bases between the germline ends. The CDR3 has 15 residues. Per germline, CDR1 MNHEY and CDR2 SMNVEV (reference sequence). The CDR3 reads CASSLMADRNTEAFF. The CDR3 DNA sequence: TGTGCCAGCAGTTTAATGGCGGATAGGAACACTGAAGCTTTCTTT.

V gene TRBV12-3 or TRBV12-4 combines with J gene TRBJ1-4; D perhaps matches TRBD1 (6 bases). The CDR3 covers 13 residues. The V gene lost 3 bases and the J gene lost 8 bases, with 10 bases spanning the gap. CDR3 protein: CASSLGTGEKLFF. CDR3 DNA sequence: TGTGCCAGCAGTTTGGGCACAGGGGAAAAACTGTTTTTT.

The gene calls are TRBV27 and TRBJ2-2, with 8 bases aligning to TRBD1. The CDR3 loop spans 23 amino acids. V gave up 7 bases and J gave up 7 bases; unmatched junction bases: 35. Germline V gene sequence: CDR1 MNHEY, CDR2 SMNVEV (reference sequence). The CDR3 sequence is CASTYEPQDRGRHAVVRNGELFF. The CDR3 DNA reads as TGTGCCAGCACGTACGAACCTCAAGACAGGGGAAGGCATGCGGTGGTCCGAAACGGGGAGCTGTTTTTT.